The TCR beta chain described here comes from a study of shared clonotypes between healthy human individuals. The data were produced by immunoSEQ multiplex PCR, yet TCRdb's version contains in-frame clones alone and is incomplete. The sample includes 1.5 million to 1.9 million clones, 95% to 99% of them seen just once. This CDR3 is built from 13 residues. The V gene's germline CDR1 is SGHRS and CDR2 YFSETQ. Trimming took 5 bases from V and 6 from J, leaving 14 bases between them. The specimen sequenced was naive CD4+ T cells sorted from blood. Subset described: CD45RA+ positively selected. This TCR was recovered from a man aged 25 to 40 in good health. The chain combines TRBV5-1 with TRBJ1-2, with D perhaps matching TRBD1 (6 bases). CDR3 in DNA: TGCGCCAGCAGGGTCAGGGGAGGGGATGGCTACACCTTC. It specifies CASRVRGGDGYTF.